A single sample is the source of the 27 T cell receptor beta chains below, sequenced in a study of control samples from healthy donors and cancer patients. Assay used: immunoSEQ multiplex PCR; TCRdb lists only in-frame clones, some missing. The profile shows under 65,000 clones, around 87% of them singletons. Sequencing used PBMCs. These receptors were obtained from a woman aged 60-75 years with lung cancer.

The genes are TRBV3-1 (or the pseudogene TRBV3-2) and TRBJ2-7; the match to TRBD1 covers 8 bases. Germline CDR1 and CDR2: LGHDT and YNNKEL (reference sequence). CDR3 length equals 11 residues. V was pared by 0 bases and J by 12 bases, with 1 base of the junction left unmatched. The CDR3, as DNA: TGTGCCAGCAGCCAAGATGGGACAGGGTACTTC. Its translation: CASSQDGTGYF.

V is TRBV27 and J is TRBJ1-2; 7 bases match TRBD1. There are 13 residues in the CDR3. V gave up 7 bases and J gave up 8 bases; unmatched junction bases: 10. CDR1 MNHEY and CDR2 SMNVEV come from the germline V gene (reference sequence). For the CDR3, the DNA is TGTGCCAGCACAAACTTACAGGGGAGCGGCTACACCTTC. Protein sequence: CASTNLQGSGYTF.

J is TRBJ1-1 and V is TRBV5-1; maybe TRBD1 (5 bases). The CDR3 runs to 15 residues. Germline V gives CDR1 SGHRS, CDR2 YFSETQ. Trimming removed 7 bases from V and 7 bases from J, with 23 bases in between. CDR3 sequence reads: CASHVTGAGGIEAFF. The CDR3 DNA sequence: TGCGCCAGCCACGTGACCGGGGCCGGAGGGATTGAAGCTTTCTTT. Drawing the rest from reference TRBV5-1 and TRBJ1-1, the complete variable domain is KAGVTQTPRYLIKTRGQQVTLSCSPISGHRSVSWYQQTPGQGLQFLFEYFSETQRNKGNFPGRFSGRQFSNSRSEMNVSTLELGDSALYLCASHVTGAGGIEAFFGQGTRLTVV.

The V and J genes are TRBV19 and TRBJ2-2, with D unresolved. The CDR3 extends over 14 amino acids. The ends were cut back, 7 bases at V and 0 bases at J, with 9 bases in the middle. The V gene's germline CDR1 is LNHDA and CDR2 SQIVND (reference sequence). CDR3 sequence: CASNQHTNTGELFF. CDR3 sequence (DNA): TGTGCCAGTAACCAGCATACGAACACCGGGGAGCTGTTTTTT. Looking up the rest from reference TRBV19 and TRBJ2-2 gives the full variable domain: DGGITQSPKYLFRKEGQNVTLSCEQNLNHDAMYWYRQDPGQGLRLIYYSQIVNDFQKGDIAEGYSVSREKKESFPLTVTSAQKNPTAFYLCASNQHTNTGELFFGEGSRLTVL.

In the case of this clone: Different DNA sequences within this sample yield the same CDR3. The V and J genes are TRBV7-9 and TRBJ2-2; maybe TRBD1 (5 bases). Trimming removed 1 base from V and 3 bases from J, with 9 bases in between. Germline assignment: CDR1 SEHNR and CDR2 FQNEAQ (reference sequence). CDR3 length equals 15 residues. CDR3 coding DNA: TGTGCCAGCAGCTTAGGAGTAGGGGACACCGGGGAGCTGTTTTTT. This sequence encodes CASSLGVGDTGELFF.

This chain connects TRBV18 to TRBJ2-2; 8 nucleotides align to TRBD2. CDR1 KGHSH and CDR2 LQKENI come from the germline V gene. The CDR3 is made up of 13 amino acids. J gave up 8 bases and V 6 bases, and 5 bases lay outside the gene matches. CDR3 bases: TGTGCCAGCTCCCAGAGCGGGAGTGGGGAGCTGTTTTTT. Its translation is CASSQSGSGELFF.

The genes are TRBV7-9 and TRBJ1-6; D not resolved. The CDR3 runs to 14 residues. V lost 0 bases and J 11 bases, leaving 11 bases between the germline ends. The germline CDR1 and CDR2 sequences are SEHNR and FQNEAQ (reference sequence). CDR3 DNA: TGTGCCAGCAGCTTAGCGGTGACAATCCCACCCCTCCACTTT. This encodes CASSLAVTIPPLHF.

There are a few counts of this clone. V and J are TRBV9 and TRBJ1-1; tentatively, D is TRBD1 (6 bases). Germline values: CDR1 SGDLS, CDR2 YYNGEE. Trimming left V 0 bases short and J 7 bases short, with 19 bases between. The CDR3 totals 16 residues. CDR3 nucleotides: TGTGCCAGCAGCGTAGTCTTAGGGGGGCCACCCAATGAAGCTTTCTTT. Translated: CASSVVLGGPPNEAFF.

CDR3 DNA: TGCGCCAGCAGTGAAGACCTCAGGGGCGAAGCTTTCTTT. Encoded protein: CASSEDLRGEAFF. This chain connects TRBV10-1 to TRBJ1-1; a possible D gene is TRBD1 (6 bases). Germline V lookup: CDR1 WNHNN, CDR2 SYGVQD (reference sequence). The CDR3 consists of 13 residues. Trimming removed 3 bases at V and 8 bases at J, with 13 bases between.

As DNA, the CDR3 is TGTGCCAGCAGTGAAGGGGTGGACACTGAAGCTTTCTTT. Residues: CASSEGVDTEAFF. The chain combines TRBV6-1 with TRBJ1-1; D gene ambiguous. Per the germline V gene, CDR1 is MNHNS and CDR2 is SASEGT. The CDR3 covers 13 residues. Trimming left V 1 base short and J 3 bases short, with 6 bases between.

V usage is TRBV5-6 and J usage is TRBJ1-4; TRBD1 agrees at 7 bases. Trimming removed 2 bases from V and 3 bases from J; junction bases left unmatched: 13. Germline-derived CDR1 and CDR2 are SGHDT and YYEEEE. This CDR3 spans 18 amino acids. CDR3 sequence (DNA): TGTGCCAGCAGCTTCTATAACAGGGGATCGCCGTCTAATGAAAAACTGTTTTTT. Its protein product is CASSFYNRGSPSNEKLFF.

V is TRBV6-1 and J is TRBJ2-7; D is unclear. The CDR3 has 15 amino acids. V was cut by 2 bases and J by 0 bases, with 11 bases left in between. Germline V gene lookup returns CDR1 MNHNS and CDR2 SASEGT. The CDR3 protein is CASSEINGFSYEQYF. The CDR3, as DNA: TGTGCCAGCAGTGAAATAAACGGATTCTCCTACGAGCAGTACTTC.

The chain joins TRBV7-8 to TRBJ2-3; D possibly matches TRBD1 or TRBD2 (5 bases each). Trimming stripped 5 bases from V and 1 base from J, with 13 bases between. This CDR3 is 15 amino acids long. The germline gives CDR1 SGHVS, CDR2 FQNEAQ. The CDR3 reads CASSLGTAGTDTQYF. The CDR3 coding sequence is TGTGCCAGCAGCCTGGGGACGGCCGGCACAGATACGCAGTATTTT.

In its sample, this clone was seen once. The rearrangement uses TRBV12-3 or TRBV12-4 and TRBJ1-6; D might be TRBD1 (6 bases). The ends were cut back, 5 bases at V and 10 bases at J, with 12 bases in the middle. CDR3 size: 13 residues. CDR3 nucleotides: TGTGCCAGCAGTACGGACAGCGAATCACCCCTCCACTTT. As protein: CASSTDSESPLHF.

This rearrangement joins TRBV5-1 to TRBJ2-3; D unclear. The V gene lost 6 bases and the J gene lost 1 base, with 12 bases spanning the gap. Germline V gene data show CDR1 as SGHRS and CDR2 as YFSETQ. This CDR3 region has 14 residues. The CDR3 here is CASNYQPGTDTQYF. The CDR3 DNA follows: TGCGCCAGCAATTACCAACCGGGCACAGATACGCAGTATTTT.

V and J are TRBV28 and TRBJ1-4; D gene ambiguous. V shed 2 bases and J shed 8 bases, with 3 bases lying between them. Germline V gene sequence: CDR1 MDHEN, CDR2 SYDVKM. This CDR3 contains 11 residues. CDR3 coding DNA: TGTGCCAGCAGTTTACGAGAAAAACTGTTTTTT. Its translation is CASSLREKLFF.

This clone was seen once. V is TRBV20-1 and J is TRBJ2-5; 8 positions agree with TRBD1. The CDR3 consists of 11 residues. V trimming: 4 bases; J trimming: 5 bases; junction bases outside the gene matches: 0. Germline values: CDR1 DFQATT, CDR2 SNEGSKA (reference sequence). The CDR3 reads CSATGGETQYF. In nucleotides, the CDR3 is TGCAGTGCTACAGGGGGCGAGACCCAGTACTTC.

This sequence joins TRBV30 and TRBJ1-2; TRBD1 matches 9 bases. The CDR3 is 13 amino acids. After removal of 2 bases from V and 7 bases from J, the junction contained 5 bases not matched to a gene. From germline, CDR1 is GTSNPN and CDR2 SVGIG (reference sequence). CDR3 sequence reads: CAWSTGGRTGYTF. CDR3 nucleotide sequence: TGTGCCTGGAGTACAGGGGGCCGAACTGGCTACACCTTC.

The chain employs TRBV5-5 and TRBJ1-1; 7 bases are a match to TRBD1. V dropped 2 bases and J dropped 3; count of bases not matched to a gene: 7. Germline CDR1 and CDR2: SGHKS and YYEKEE (reference sequence). CDR3 length equals 15 residues. This CDR3 reads CASSFTGVADTEAFF. The CDR3 DNA reads TGTGCCAGCAGCTTTACAGGGGTCGCGGACACTGAAGCTTTCTTT. Complete variable domain (other parts from reference TRBV5-5 and TRBJ1-1): DAGVTQSPTHLIKTRGQQVTLRCSPISGHKSVSWYQQVLGQGPQFIFQYYEKEERGRGNFPDRFSARQFPNYSSELNVNALLLGDSALYLCASSFTGVADTEAFFGQGTRLTVV.

This chain joins TRBV5-1 and TRBJ1-4; D remains ambiguous. The CDR3 sequence is 15 residues long. Germline CDR1 and CDR2: SGHRS and YFSETQ. V shed 0 bases and J shed 4 bases, with 10 bases lying between them. The CDR3 sequence: CASSLGGRDNEKLFF. The CDR3 DNA reads TGCGCCAGCAGCTTGGGGGGTCGGGATAATGAAAAACTGTTTTTT. The full variable domain, completed using reference TRBV5-1 and TRBJ1-4, is KAGVTQTPRYLIKTRGQQVTLSCSPISGHRSVSWYQQTPGQGLQFLFEYFSETQRNKGNFPGRFSGRQFSNSRSEMNVSTLELGDSALYLCASSLGGRDNEKLFFGSGTQLSVL.

V is TRBV9 and J is TRBJ1-3, with a weak D call TRBD1 (6 bases). Germline V gene data show CDR1 as SGDLS and CDR2 as YYNGEE. This CDR3 comprises 15 residues. V lost 3 bases, J lost 0 bases, and 10 bases lay in between. CDR3 region: CASSAGGASGNTIYF. The CDR3, as DNA: TGTGCCAGCAGCGCGGGGGGCGCCTCTGGAAACACCATATATTTT. Full variable domain (remainder filled in from reference TRBV9 and TRBJ1-3): DSGVTQTPKHLITATGQRVTLRCSPRSGDLSVYWYQQSLDQGLQFLIQYYNGEERAKGNILERFSAQQFPDLHSELNLSSLELGDSALYFCASSAGGASGNTIYFGEGSWLTVV.

The chain joins TRBV6-6 to TRBJ1-1; D may be TRBD1 (6 bases). With 5 bases removed from V and 8 bases from J, the gap between germline ends came to 12 bases. This CDR3 contains 12 residues. The V gene's germline CDR1 is MNHNY and CDR2 SVGAGI (reference sequence). CDR3: CASSPPGEEAFF. CDR3 in DNA: TGTGCCAGCAGTCCCCCAGGGGAAGAAGCTTTCTTT.

This chain connects TRBV29-1 to TRBJ2-5; D unresolved. This CDR3 is built from 13 residues. The germline V gene encodes CDR1 SQVTM and CDR2 ANQGSEA. Deletions cut 1 base from V and 3 bases from J, with 9 bases between. Here the CDR3 DNA reads TGCAGCGTTGAAGGATCCATCAAAGAGACCCAGTACTTC. Translated: CSVEGSIKETQYF.

The chain links TRBV7-7 to TRBJ2-3; TRBD2 aligns across 10 bases. Trimming cost V 1 base and J 4 bases; bases outside gene matches: 5. This CDR3 has 16 residues. Germline-derived CDR1 and CDR2 are SSHAT and FNYEAQ (reference sequence). CDR3: CASSLGLAGVSDTQYF. CDR3 sequence (DNA): TGTGCCAGCAGCTTAGGGCTAGCGGGAGTATCAGATACGCAGTATTTT. The whole variable domain, remainder taken from reference TRBV7-7 and TRBJ2-3, is GAGVSQSPRYKVTKRGQDVTLRCDPISSHATLYWYQQALGQGPEFLTYFNYEAQPDKSGLPSDRFSAERPEGSISTLTIQRTEQRDSAMYRCASSLGLAGVSDTQYFGPGTRLTVL.

The chain recombines TRBV19 with TRBJ2-7, with 7 bases identical to TRBD1. Germline V CDR1 and CDR2: LNHDA, SQIVND (reference sequence). Unmatched junction bases numbered 9, after V lost 5 bases and J lost 2 bases. The length of the CDR3 is 15 residues. The CDR3 bases are TGTGCCAGTAGTCCATGGACAGGTGGCCCCTACGAGCAGTACTTC. It codes for CASSPWTGGPYEQYF.

The CDR3 bases are TGCGCCAGCACCCTACAGGGGACAGGGGGCGCAGGAACTGAAGCTTTCTTT. This translates into CASTLQGTGGAGTEAFF. The rearrangement joins TRBV5-1 to TRBJ1-1, with 12 bases fitting TRBD1. Germline trimming cut 6 bases from V and 5 bases from J; bases unmatched to any gene: 14. Looked up from germline, CDR1 is SGHRS and CDR2 is YFSETQ. The CDR3 spans 17 residues.

The table lists this clone with a count of one. The chain uses TRBV5-5 and TRBJ2-7; 10 nucleotides line up with TRBD1. There are 13 residues in the CDR3. Germline assignment: CDR1 SGHKS and CDR2 YYEKEE (reference sequence). V lost 4 bases, J lost 5 bases, and 3 bases stayed unmatched. The CDR3 here is CASSTGTGDEQYF. The DNA of the CDR3 is TGTGCCAGCAGCACCGGGACAGGGGACGAGCAGTACTTC.